This T cell receptor beta chain is from a study of cytomegalovirus exposure and HLA in healthy donors. Study at large: Earlier findings included over 90 million unique TCR beta sequences obtained from around 180 million T cells.

This CDR3 is built from 11 residues. CDR1 PRHDT and CDR2 FYEKMQ come from the germline V gene (reference sequence). Losses at the gene ends were 1 base for V and 15 bases for J; bases not matched to a gene: 1. General study points: Several V segments, TRBV6-2 and TRBV6-3 among them, could not be told apart and were dropped.

It was with 60 Vbeta and 13 Jbeta primers that the PCR ran. Some clones are missing from TCRdb's copy, which holds only in-frame ones; the method was immunoSEQ multiplex PCR. The sample has roughly 150,000 clones, 75% to 80% seen once. Details on this clone: Its target is not known.

The TCR comes from a woman aged 25 to 39 in good health and CMV-seronegative. This chain joins TRBV13 and TRBJ2-1; the match to TRBD2 covers 9 bases. Sequenced material: PBMCs. CDR3 DNA: TGTGCCAGCAGCTTAGTAGCGGGGGCGTTCTTC. This sequence encodes CASSLVAGAFF.